This T cell receptor beta chain originates from a study of blood T cell repertoires in COVID-19. Overall study context: Material from acute and convalescent COVID-19 was sourced from the United States, Italy and Spain. Sources were T cells, B-cell-depleted T cells, or PBMCs; the material itself was cDNA or gDNA.

The CDR3 has 13 amino acids. Germline loops: CDR1 LNHNV, CDR2 YYDKDF (reference sequence). The V end was cut by 11 bases, the J end by 4 bases, with 14 bases between. Original methodology: Amplifying reference gene primers gave estimates of nucleated cell counts. Sequenced by immunoSEQ multiplex PCR; TCRdb stores in-frame clones only, minus some. D and trimming come from the DNA, and the V and J calls and clone size come from that table. The sample yields more than 35,000 clones, roughly 78% seen once. The V and J genes are TRBV15 and TRBJ1-4; possible D gene TRBD1, 6 bases. Sequencing was done on a sample of peripheral blood. The clonotype was recovered from a man between 65 and 80 years old with acute or convalescent COVID-19. The CDR3 nucleotides read TGTGCCGCCCAGGGGTTCTATAATGAAAAACTGTTTTTT. Translated: CAAQGFYNEKLFF. The full variable domain, completed using reference TRBV15 and TRBJ1-4, is DAMVIQNPRYQVTQFGKPVTLSCSQTLNHNVMYWYQQKSSQAPKLLFHYYDKDFNNEADTPDNFQSRRPNTSFCFLDIRSPGLGDTAMYLCAAQGFYNEKLFFGSGTQLSVL.